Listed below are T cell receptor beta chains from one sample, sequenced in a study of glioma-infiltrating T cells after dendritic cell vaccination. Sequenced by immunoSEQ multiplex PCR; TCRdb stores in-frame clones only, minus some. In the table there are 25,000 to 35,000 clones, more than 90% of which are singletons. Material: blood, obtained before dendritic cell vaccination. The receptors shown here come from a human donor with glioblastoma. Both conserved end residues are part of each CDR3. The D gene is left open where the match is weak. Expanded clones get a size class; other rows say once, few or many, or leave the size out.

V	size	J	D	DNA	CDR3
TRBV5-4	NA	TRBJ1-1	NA	TGTGCCAGCAGTCTCGAGGGCACTGAAGCTTTCTTT	CASSLEGTEAFF
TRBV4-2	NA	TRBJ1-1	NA	TGTGCCAGCAGCCAAGATCAAGGCGGTGAAGCTTTCTTT	CASSQDQGGEAFF
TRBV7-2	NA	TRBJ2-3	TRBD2	TGTGCCAGCAGGTTGGCTAGCGGGGGGTTTGCAGATACGCAGTATTTT	CASRLASGGFADTQYF
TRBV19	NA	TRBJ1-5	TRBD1	TGTGCCAGTAGTATTGGTCCGGACAGGGGCGGTTATAGCAATCAGCCCCAGCATTTT	CASSIGPDRGGYSNQPQHF
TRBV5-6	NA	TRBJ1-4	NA	TGTGCCAGCAGCTTGGCGGGGGTTGCAACTAATGAAAAACTGTTTTTT	CASSLAGVATNEKLFF
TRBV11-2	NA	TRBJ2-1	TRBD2	TGTGCCAGCAGCTTTACTCTTGGAGCGGGGCTTCGGAATGAGCAGTTCTTC	CASSFTLGAGLRNEQFF
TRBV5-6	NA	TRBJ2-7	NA	TGTGCCAGCAGCTCGGGGGATGGACTCCGGTACGAGCAGTACTTC	CASSSGDGLRYEQYF
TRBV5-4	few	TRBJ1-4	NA	TGTGCCAGCAGCTTCCAGGCAACTAATGAAAAACTGTTTTTT	CASSFQATNEKLFF
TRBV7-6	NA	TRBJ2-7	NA	TGTGCCAGCAGCCCCCGGGGAGCCTACGAGCAGTACTTC	CASSPRGAYEQYF
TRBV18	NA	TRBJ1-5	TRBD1	TGTGCCAGCTCCGAGGACAGGGGAGTGAATCAGCCCCAGCATTTT	CASSEDRGVNQPQHF
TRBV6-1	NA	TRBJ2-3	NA	TGTGCCAGCAGTTTTCAGTGGTTGGCAGATACGCAGTATTTT	CASSFQWLADTQYF
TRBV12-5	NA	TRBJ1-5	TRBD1	TGTGCTAGTGGTTTGGACCTCCCGGGACAGGGGCGACAGCCCCAGCATTTT	CASGLDLPGQGRQPQHF
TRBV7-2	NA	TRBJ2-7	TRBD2	TGTGCCAGCAGCCCGGGACTAGCGGGGGGCGAGCAGTACTTC	CASSPGLAGGEQYF
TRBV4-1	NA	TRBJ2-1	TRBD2	TGCGCCAGCAGCACATCCGGGACTAGCGGATACAATGAGCAGTTCTTC	CASSTSGTSGYNEQFF
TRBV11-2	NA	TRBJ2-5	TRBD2	TGTGCCAGCAGCTTAGGGCCTAGCGGGGGCCAAGAGACCCAGTACTTC	CASSLGPSGGQETQYF
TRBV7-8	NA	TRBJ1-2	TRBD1	TGTGCCAGCAGCTTTGGGCCGACAGGGGGCTACACCTTC	CASSFGPTGGYTF
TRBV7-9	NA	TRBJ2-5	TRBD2	TGTGCCAGCAGCCCGTTGACTAGCGGGGACCAAGAGACCCAGTACTTC	CASSPLTSGDQETQYF
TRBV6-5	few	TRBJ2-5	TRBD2	TGTGCCACAGCAGCGGGGGTGGGAGAGACCCAGTACTTC	CATAAGVGETQYF
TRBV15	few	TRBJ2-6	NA	TGTGCCACCAGCCCTACCGGGGGTTCTGGGGCCAACGTCCTGACTTTC	CATSPTGGSGANVLTF
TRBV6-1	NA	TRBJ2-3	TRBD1	TGTGCCAGCAAGGGACAGAGGACAGCGACAGATACGCAGTATTTT	CASKGQRTATDTQYF
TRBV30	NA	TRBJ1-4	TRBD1	TGTGCCTGGCGGACAGGGGAAAATGAAAAACTGTTTTTT	CAWRTGENEKLFF
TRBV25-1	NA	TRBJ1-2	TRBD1	TGTGCCAGCAGACCGAATCCGGGACAGGGTCTTTATGGCTACACCTTC	CASRPNPGQGLYGYTF
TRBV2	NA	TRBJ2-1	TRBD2	TGTGCCAGCAAGCTAGCGGGGAGCAATGAGCAGTTCTTC	CASKLAGSNEQFF
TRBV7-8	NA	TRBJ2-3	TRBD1	TGTGCCAGCAGCTCGGACAGGGTGGCAGATACGCAGTATTTT	CASSSDRVADTQYF
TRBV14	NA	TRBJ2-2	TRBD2	TGTGCCAGCAGCCAATTCGGTCTAGTAGCTAGCGGACCAACCGGGGAGCTGTTTTTT	CASSQFGLVASGPTGELFF
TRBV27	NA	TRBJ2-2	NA	TGTGCCAGCAGTTTCTCCACCGGGGAGCTGTTTTTT	CASSFSTGELFF
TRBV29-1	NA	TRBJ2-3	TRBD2	TGCAGCGCCCGAAGAGGAAGCGGGGGCACAGATACGCAGTATTTT	CSARRGSGGTDTQYF
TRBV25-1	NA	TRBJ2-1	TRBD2	TGTGCCAGCACCGACCCCGGGGGGTCCTACAATGAGCAGTTCTTC	CASTDPGGSYNEQFF
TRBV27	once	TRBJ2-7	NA	TGTGCCAGCAGAAAACAGGTCCCTTCGTACGAGCAGTACTTC	CASRKQVPSYEQYF
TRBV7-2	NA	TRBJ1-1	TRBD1	TGTGCCAGCAGCTCAACAGGGGGCAATCTATACACTGAAGCTTTCTTT	CASSSTGGNLYTEAFF
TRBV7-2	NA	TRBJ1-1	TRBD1	TGTGCCAGCAGCCCGGCCGGCCAGGGGGTCTCTGAAGCTTTCTTT	CASSPAGQGVSEAFF
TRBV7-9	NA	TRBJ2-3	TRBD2	TGTGCCAGCAGCTCTCGGGGGGGCACAGATACGCAGTATTTT	CASSSRGGTDTQYF
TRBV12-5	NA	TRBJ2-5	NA	TGTGCTAGTGGTTCCCGCCGGGACACAGAAGAGACCCAGTACTTC	CASGSRRDTEETQYF
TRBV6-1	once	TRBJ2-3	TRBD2	TGTGCCAGCAGTGGGAGACTAGCGATCGCAGATACGCAGTATTTT	CASSGRLAIADTQYF
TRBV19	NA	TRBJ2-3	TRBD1	TGTGCCAGTAGTATAGGGACAGGGAGGACAGATACGCAGTATTTT	CASSIGTGRTDTQYF
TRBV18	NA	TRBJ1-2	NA	TGTGCCAGCTCACCAGTGGGGGGATCGTCCTATGGCTACACCTTC	CASSPVGGSSYGYTF
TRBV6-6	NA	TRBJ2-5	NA	TGTGCCAGCAGTTACCCAATGGGAAGGGAGGAGACCCAGTACTTC	CASSYPMGREETQYF
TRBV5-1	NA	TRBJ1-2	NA	TGCGCCAGCAGCCAGTCGTCGTATGGCTACACCTTC	CASSQSSYGYTF
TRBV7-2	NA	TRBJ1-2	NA	TGTGCCAGCAGCCACCCGCAGCCGGGGTATGGCTACACCTTC	CASSHPQPGYGYTF
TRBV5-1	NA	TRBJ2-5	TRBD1	TGCGCCAGCAGCCCCGGGGGACAGGGCCAAGAGACCCAGTACTTC	CASSPGGQGQETQYF
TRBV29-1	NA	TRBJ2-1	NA	TGCAGCGTTGTCTTAGCCAATGAGCAGTTCTTC	CSVVLANEQFF
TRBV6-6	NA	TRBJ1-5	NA	TGTGCCAGCAGTCTAGGGGGTCAGCCCCAGCATTTT	CASSLGGQPQHF